The 8 T cell receptor beta chains below all came from one sample that was sequenced in a study of blood T cells in healthy people across ages. A second about 7 to 12 cycle PCR used barcoded and J-beta primers. TCRdb called the 5' RACE reads again in MiXCR, with one record for every CDR3 protein. The sample has approximately 1,000,000 distinct CDR3 sequences, less than 45% seen once; the top ten hold about an eighth. Sequencing was done on a sample of blood. These receptors all stem from a man aged 18 to 29 in good health.

This clonotype was recorded at least ten times. V gene TRBV29-1 combines with J gene TRBJ2-1; D may be TRBD1 (6 bases). Germline CDR1 is SQVTM and CDR2 is ANQGSEA. V lost 7 bases and J 4 bases, leaving 29 bases between the germline ends. There are 18 residues in the CDR3. The CDR3 is CSAPMTGLGHPTYNEQFF. CDR3 sequence (DNA): TGCAGCGCTCCAATGACAGGACTGGGTCACCCTACATACAATGAGCAGTTCTTC.

This clonotype was detected once. The V gene is TRBV21-1, the J gene TRBJ2-5; the tabulated D call, TRBD1, remains unverified against the DNA. TRBV21-1 is recorded as a pseudogene. This CDR3 is 17 amino acids long. In DNA, the CDR3 is TGTGCCAGCAGCAAAGTTCGATGGGACAGGGCCCAAGAGACCCGGTACTTC. This sequence encodes CASSKVRWDRAQETRYF.

The table lists this clonotype with many counts. The chain couples TRBV5-1 to TRBJ2-1; 12 nucleotides agree with TRBD2. Unmatched junction bases numbered 3, after V lost 1 base and J lost 7 bases. CDR3 length: 15 residues. Germline assignment: CDR1 SGHRS and CDR2 YFSETQ. DNA of the CDR3: TGCGCCAGCAGCTTGTTACTAGCGGGGGGAAATGAGCAGTTCTTC. This translates into CASSLLLAGGNEQFF.

The chain joins TRBV4-1 to TRBJ1-5; tentative D call: TRBD1 (5 bases). Trimming removed 0 bases at V and 12 bases at J, with 18 bases between. Germline CDR1 reads MGHRA; CDR2 reads YSYEKL. CDR3 length: 15 residues. The CDR3 is CASSQDPGGGGRQHF. CDR3 nucleotides: TGCGCCAGCAGCCAAGACCCGGGGGGAGGAGGACGCCAGCATTTT.

The V and J genes are TRBV20-1 and TRBJ2-3; D remains unclear. V shed 6 bases and J shed 0 bases, with 10 bases lying between them. This CDR3 comprises 13 residues. Germline values: CDR1 DFQATT, CDR2 SNEGSKA (reference sequence). The chain's CDR3 is CSATAISTDTQYF. In nucleotides, the CDR3 is TGCAGTGCCACGGCAATTAGCACAGATACGCAGTATTTT.

For this clonotype: With a much larger clone just one base away, this may be a read error. The V call is TRBV12-3 or TRBV12-4, the J call TRBJ1-1; possible D gene TRBD1, 6 bases. This CDR3 comprises 14 residues. V dropped 6 bases and J dropped 1 base, with 12 bases sitting between them. CDR3 amino acids: CASSHREGNTEAFF. For the CDR3, the DNA is TGTGCCAGCAGCCACAGGGAGGGGAACACTGAAGCTTTCTTT.

Note on this clonotype: An end of the junction does not agree with germline; a read error may underlie this. The rearrangement uses TRBV20-1 and TRBJ2-1; unclear D gene. This CDR3 spans 10 amino acids. The germline gives CDR1 DFQATT, CDR2 SNEGSKA (reference sequence). CDR3 residues: CRARVGEQFF. The DNA for the CDR3 is TGCAGGGCTAGAGTTGGTGAGCAGTTCTTC.

V gene TRBV7-9 combines with J gene TRBJ1-2; no clear D. The V gene's germline CDR1 is SEHNR and CDR2 FQNEAQ (reference sequence). CDR3 length equals 13 residues. Trimming stripped 2 bases from V and 6 bases from J, with 10 bases between. The CDR3 is CASSLPQVDGYTF. The CDR3 DNA reads as TGTGCCAGCAGCTTACCCCAGGTTGATGGCTACACCTTC.